This T cell receptor (beta chain) was sequenced in a study of shared clonotypes between healthy human individuals. Findings of the study overall: Measured sharing among donors was expected to vary with sequencing depth.

As for this clone: Its antigen is not known. This CDR3 is also generated by other DNA sequences in the sample.

Here immunoSEQ multiplex PCR was the method, and the copy in TCRdb shows in-frame clones only, minus some. Seen here are about 480,000 clones, 79% observed once, and the top ten hold 10% to 15%. Germline CDR1 and CDR2: SEHNR and FQNEAQ (reference sequence). CDR3 length equals 12 residues. V dropped 4 bases and J dropped 5 bases, with 8 bases sitting between them. V is TRBV7-9 and J is TRBJ1-2, with D tentatively TRBD1 (5 bases). Sequenced material: PBMCs. The TCR was taken from a woman between 40 and 55 years old in good health. Some clones in this sample may be carry-over from other donors' samples. CDR3 sequence reads: CASSYDSYGYTF. In DNA form, the CDR3 reads TGTGCCAGCAGCTACGACAGTTATGGCTACACCTTC.